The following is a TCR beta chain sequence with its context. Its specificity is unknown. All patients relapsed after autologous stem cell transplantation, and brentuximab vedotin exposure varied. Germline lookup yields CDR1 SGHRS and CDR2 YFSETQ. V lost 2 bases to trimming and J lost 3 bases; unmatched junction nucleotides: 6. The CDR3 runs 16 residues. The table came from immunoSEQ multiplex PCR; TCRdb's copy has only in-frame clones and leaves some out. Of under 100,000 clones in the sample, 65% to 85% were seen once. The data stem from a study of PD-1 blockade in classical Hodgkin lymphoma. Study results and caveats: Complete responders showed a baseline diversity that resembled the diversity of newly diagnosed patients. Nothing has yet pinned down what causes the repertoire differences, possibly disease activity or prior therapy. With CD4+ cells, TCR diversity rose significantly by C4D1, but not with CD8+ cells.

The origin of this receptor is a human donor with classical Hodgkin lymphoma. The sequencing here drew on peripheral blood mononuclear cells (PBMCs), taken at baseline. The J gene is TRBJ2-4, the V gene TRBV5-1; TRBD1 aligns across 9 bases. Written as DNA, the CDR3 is TGCGCCAGCAGCTTACACAGGGGGCAGGACAAAAACATTCAGTACTTC. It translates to CASSLHRGQDKNIQYF. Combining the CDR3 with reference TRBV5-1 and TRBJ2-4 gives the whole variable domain KAGVTQTPRYLIKTRGQQVTLSCSPISGHRSVSWYQQTPGQGLQFLFEYFSETQRNKGNFPGRFSGRQFSNSRSEMNVSTLELGDSALYLCASSLHRGQDKNIQYFGAGTRLSVL.